Listed here are 32 T cell receptor beta chains from one sample, sequenced in a study of preoperative IRX-2 immunotherapy in early breast cancer. The treatment is: preoperative locoregional IRX-2 cytokine immunotherapy. Clones were read by immunoSEQ multiplex PCR, and TCRdb kept only the in-frame ones, dropping some. The sample contains 30,000 or so clones, roughly four fifths of which appear only once. Sampling was conducted from a patient treated with IRX-2 immunotherapy. These receptors originate from a human donor with breast cancer.

The rearrangement joins TRBV18 to TRBJ2-6; TRBD1 aligns across 9 bases. The CDR3 extends over 19 amino acids. Germline CDR1 is KGHSH and CDR2 is LQKENI. The J segment lost 1 base and the V segment lost 4 bases, leaving 11 bases of the junction unmatched. The CDR3 sequence is CASSRWDRAYQSGANVLTF. The CDR3 DNA reads TGTGCCAGCTCACGCTGGGACAGGGCGTACCAATCTGGGGCCAACGTCCTGACTTTC.

The J gene is TRBJ1-1, the V gene TRBV28, with D unresolved. The CDR3 runs 13 residues. Germline assignment: CDR1 MDHEN and CDR2 SYDVKM. Trimming took off 6 bases at V and 1 base at J, with 9 bases between the two ends. This chain's CDR3 is CASRVHRNTEAFF. DNA of the CDR3: TGTGCCAGCAGAGTACATAGGAACACTGAAGCTTTCTTT.

The chain links TRBV6-4 to TRBJ2-6, with unresolved D. The CDR3 is 15 residues long. The germline V gene has CDR1 MRHNA and CDR2 SNTAGT. Trimming removed 6 bases from V and 0 bases from J, with 9 bases in between. CDR3 region: CASRYYHSGANVLTF. The CDR3 DNA reads TGTGCCAGCAGGTATTACCACTCTGGGGCCAACGTCCTGACTTTC.

V gene TRBV19 combines with J gene TRBJ1-3, with a weak D call TRBD1 (6 bases). Between the trimmed V and J ends, which lost 4 bases and 0 bases, there was a span of 10 bases. CDR3 length: 15 residues. CDR1 and CDR2 (germline): LNHDA, SQIVND (reference sequence). DNA for the CDR3: TGTGCCAGTAGTACAGGGGAAAGCTCTGGAAACACCATATATTTT. Protein sequence: CASSTGESSGNTIYF.

In DNA, the CDR3 is TGTGCCAGCAGCCACGAGCGGGGGTTCTACAATGAGCAGTTCTTC. Its protein product is CASSHERGFYNEQFF. V is TRBV11-3 and J is TRBJ2-1; 8 positions match TRBD2. The germline CDR1 and CDR2 sequences are SGHNT and YENEEA. The CDR3 runs 15 residues. V was clipped by 5 bases and J by 3 bases; unmatched bases: 6. Combining the CDR3 with reference TRBV11-3 and TRBJ2-1 gives the whole variable domain EAGVVQSPRYKIIEKKQPVAFWCNPISGHNTLYWYLQNLGQGPELLIRYENEEAVDDSQLPKDRFSAERLKGVDSTLKIQPAELGDSAVYLCASSHERGFYNEQFFGPGTRLTVL.

V usage is TRBV15 and J usage is TRBJ2-2, with TRBD1 matching over 9 bases. V lost 5 bases, J lost 6 bases, and 13 bases stayed unmatched. The CDR3 has 17 residues. Germline V CDR1 and CDR2: LNHNV, YYDKDF (reference sequence). CDR3 in amino acids: CATSRDRAPRGSGELFF. The CDR3 nucleotides read TGTGCCACCAGCCGGGACAGGGCCCCCCGGGGGTCCGGGGAGCTGTTTTTT.

The chain combines TRBV28 with TRBJ1-2, with 7 nucleotides matching TRBD1. V lost 7 bases and J lost 4; bases outside the gene matches: 6. Looked up from germline, CDR1 is MDHEN and CDR2 is SYDVKM. CDR3 size: 13 residues. CDR3 DNA sequence: TGTGCCAGCACTAAACAGGGGAGCTATGGCTACACCTTC. It codes for CASTKQGSYGYTF.

The genes are TRBV2 and TRBJ2-3; D remains ambiguous. Germline CDR1 is SNHLY and CDR2 is FYNNEI. This CDR3 region has 12 residues. V lost 5 bases and J lost 3, with 6 bases in between. CDR3 sequence reads: CASSSETDTQYF. For the CDR3, the DNA is TGTGCCAGCAGTTCAGAGACAGATACGCAGTATTTT.

The genes are TRBV29-1 and TRBJ2-3; 7 positions match TRBD2. V shed 6 bases and J 0 bases; nucleotides not matched to a gene: 15. Germline-derived CDR1 and CDR2 are SQVTM and ANQGSEA. This CDR3 comprises 17 residues. The CDR3 DNA sequence: TGCAGCGTAGTAGTCCTGCCGGGGACTACCAGCACAGATACGCAGTATTTT. Translating gives CSVVVLPGTTSTDTQYF.

V is TRBV7-1 and J is TRBJ1-1; no definite D call. TRBV7-1 is an ORF, and what it does is uncertain. Between the trimmed V and J ends, which lost 4 bases and 3 bases, there was a span of 9 bases. The CDR3 has 13 residues. The chain's CDR3 is CASSLAVDTEAFF. The CDR3 bases are TGTGCCAGCAGCTTAGCTGTGGACACTGAAGCTTTCTTT.

This clone was picked up a small number of times. The chain combines TRBV6-8 with TRBJ1-5, with a tentative D call TRBD1 (5 bases). Germline assignment: CDR1 MNHGY and CDR2 SAAAGT. The CDR3 runs to 15 residues. Trimming pared 8 bases from V and 5 bases from J, leaving 19 bases between. In nucleotides, the CDR3 is TGTGCCAGCTCCCCTAGTCTCGGGGCTTATCAGCCCCAGCATTTT. Translating gives CASSPSLGAYQPQHF.

The rearrangement uses TRBV12-5 and TRBJ2-2; 9 nucleotides agree with TRBD2. Germline CDR1 and CDR2: LGHNT and FRNRAP. This CDR3 is 16 amino acids long. CDR3 protein: CASPRVAGGRGGELFF. In DNA form, the CDR3 reads TGTGCCAGCCCGAGGGTGGCGGGAGGGCGTGGCGGGGAGCTGTTTTTT.

V and J are TRBV7-4 and TRBJ2-2; the D is unclear. Trimming cost V 8 bases and J 2 bases, with 9 bases left between them. From germline, CDR1 is SGHVT and CDR2 SQSDAQ. CDR3 length: 13 residues. In nucleotides, the CDR3 is TGTGCCAGCGGAGCGAGTAACACCGGGGAGCTGTTTTTT. Translation: CASGASNTGELFF. Together with reference TRBV7-4 and TRBJ2-2, the CDR3 gives the full variable domain: GAGVSQSPRYKVAKRGRDVALRCDSISGHVTLYWYRQTLGQGSEVLTYSQSDAQRDKSGRPSGRFSAERPERSVSTLKIQRTEQGDSAVYLCASGASNTGELFFGEGSRLTVL.

The chain recombines TRBV11-3 with TRBJ2-7; 7 nucleotides match TRBD1. This CDR3 has 15 amino acids. Germline CDR1 and CDR2: SGHNT and YENEEA. The trim removed 5 bases at V and 4 bases at J, leaving 11 bases unmatched. The CDR3 DNA sequence: TGTGCCAGCAGCCCCCCGAGACAGGGAAGATACGAGCAGTACTTC. Amino acid sequence: CASSPPRQGRYEQYF. Looking up the rest from reference TRBV11-3 and TRBJ2-7 gives the full variable domain: EAGVVQSPRYKIIEKKQPVAFWCNPISGHNTLYWYLQNLGQGPELLIRYENEEAVDDSQLPKDRFSAERLKGVDSTLKIQPAELGDSAVYLCASSPPRQGRYEQYFGPGTRLTVT.

This clone was seen only once. The V call is TRBV6-8, the J call TRBJ2-5, with D tentatively TRBD1 (7 bases). There are 13 residues in the CDR3. Trimming left V 6 bases short and J 5 bases short, with 13 bases between. The germline V gene has CDR1 MNHGY and CDR2 SAAAGT. CDR3 region: CASRPPGGETQYF. CDR3 in DNA: TGTGCCAGCAGACCTCCAGGGGGGGAGACCCAGTACTTC.

This clone was seen only a few times. The chain employs TRBV6-8 and TRBJ1-2; maybe TRBD1 (6 bases). The CDR3 runs to 15 residues. V lost 0 bases to trimming and J lost 0 bases, with 8 bases between them. Germline V gene sequence: CDR1 MNHGY, CDR2 SAAAGT. The chain's CDR3 is CASSYSDRTNYGYTF. The CDR3 nucleotides read TGTGCCAGCAGTTACTCCGACAGGACTAACTATGGCTACACCTTC.

The chain links TRBV28 to TRBJ1-5; D is possibly TRBD1 (6 bases). Germline V lookup: CDR1 MDHEN, CDR2 SYDVKM. CDR3 length equals 17 residues. V lost 3 bases and J lost 0, with 15 bases in between. As DNA, the CDR3 is TGTGCCAGCAGTTTCGGCAGGGGAAGCTATAGCAATCAGCCCCAGCATTTT. It codes for CASSFGRGSYSNQPQHF.

The J gene is TRBJ2-7, the V gene TRBV6-8, with D unclear. V lost 2 bases, J lost 4 bases, and 12 bases lay in between. CDR1 MNHGY and CDR2 SAAAGT come from the germline V gene. This CDR3 comprises 14 residues. CDR3 nucleotides: TGTGCCAGCAGTTACCGGGTCGTGGGGTACGAGCAGTACTTC. This gives the protein CASSYRVVGYEQYF.

The J gene is TRBJ1-2, the V gene TRBV28; TRBD1 matches at 8 bases. The CDR3 loop spans 15 amino acids. V lost 7 bases, J lost 0 bases, and 7 bases stayed unmatched. Germline V gene lookup returns CDR1 MDHEN and CDR2 SYDVKM. This chain's CDR3 is CASTDRGRANYGYTF. The CDR3 DNA is TGTGCCAGCACCGACAGGGGAAGAGCTAACTATGGCTACACCTTC.

The CDR3 loop is CASSLGQGVSGANVLTF. The CDR3 nucleotides are TGCGCCAGCAGCTTGGGACAGGGCGTCTCTGGGGCCAACGTCCTGACTTTC. J is TRBJ2-6 and V is TRBV5-1; 7 bases line up with TRBD1. The V segment lost 0 bases and the J segment 0 bases; nucleotides outside the gene matches: 3. The CDR3 length is 17 residues. Germline-derived CDR1 and CDR2 are SGHRS and YFSETQ.

V and J are TRBV30 and TRBJ1-4; maybe TRBD1 (6 bases). Germline CDR1 GTSNPN, CDR2 SVGIG (reference sequence). The germline V and J ends were trimmed by 5 bases and 6 bases, with 7 bases remaining between them. This CDR3 region has 11 residues. CDR3 DNA: TGTGCCTGGGGACAGTATGAAAAACTGTTTTTT. As protein: CAWGQYEKLFF.

This clone was seen a handful of times. This chain joins TRBV11-3 and TRBJ1-2; no clear D gene. Looked up from germline, CDR1 is SGHNT and CDR2 is YENEEA. Deletions cut 1 base from V and 4 bases from J, with 10 bases between. The CDR3 is made up of 14 amino acids. The CDR3 reads CASSLGENLYGYTF. In DNA form, the CDR3 reads TGTGCCAGCAGCTTAGGGGAGAACCTCTATGGCTACACCTTC.

The chain combines TRBV7-7 with TRBJ2-7, with D possibly TRBD2 on 6 matching bases. Trimming took off 1 base at V and 4 bases at J, with 11 bases between the two ends. The CDR3 has 14 residues. The V gene's germline CDR1 is SSHAT and CDR2 FNYEAQ (reference sequence). In DNA form, the CDR3 reads TGTGCCAGCAGCTTAGTGGAGGGCGGTTACGAGCAGTACTTC. Translated: CASSLVEGGYEQYF.

This sequence joins TRBV19 and TRBJ1-2; tentative D call: TRBD1 (6 bases). Trimming took off 3 bases at V and 10 bases at J, with 12 bases between the two ends. This CDR3 comprises 12 residues. Germline CDR1 and CDR2: LNHDA and SQIVND (reference sequence). CDR3 region: CASSMRGGDYTF. Written as DNA, the CDR3 is TGTGCCAGTAGTATGAGAGGGGGAGACTACACCTTC. Filled out from reference TRBV19 and TRBJ1-2, the complete variable domain reads DGGITQSPKYLFRKEGQNVTLSCEQNLNHDAMYWYRQDPGQGLRLIYYSQIVNDFQKGDIAEGYSVSREKKESFPLTVTSAQKNPTAFYLCASSMRGGDYTFGSGTRLTVV.

The chain uses TRBV18 and TRBJ1-1; D not certain. Germline values: CDR1 KGHSH, CDR2 LQKENI. The V end was cut by 1 base, the J end by 0 bases, with 6 bases between. CDR3 length equals 14 residues. For the CDR3, the DNA is TGTGCCAGCTCACCACAGGGCATGAACACTGAAGCTTTCTTT. Protein: CASSPQGMNTEAFF.

Notes on this clone: Relative to the germline gene, one junction end is altered; a read error may explain this. Written as DNA, the CDR3 is TGTGCCATCAGTTCACAAGGAGGTCCCTACGAGCAGTACTTC. Translation gives CAISSQGGPYEQYF. The chain employs TRBV6-8 and TRBJ2-7, with D tentatively TRBD2 (5 bases). Germline-derived CDR1 and CDR2 are MNHGY and SAAAGT. There are 14 residues in the CDR3.

V usage is TRBV2 and J usage is TRBJ1-1, with unresolved D. Germline values: CDR1 SNHLY, CDR2 FYNNEI. Trimming left V 2 bases short and J 6 bases short, with 16 bases between. This CDR3 contains 15 residues. The CDR3 region has the DNA TGTGCCAGCAGTGAAAATCCCCGGGAGGGCGCTGAAGCTTTCTTT. It yields the protein CASSENPREGAEAFF.

This clone appeared a few times. The J gene is TRBJ1-1, the V gene TRBV6-8; D is possibly TRBD1 (5 bases). The germline V gene has CDR1 MNHGY and CDR2 SAAAGT. The CDR3 has 14 residues. Trimming shortened V by 0 bases and J by 6 bases, and 11 bases separated the two germline ends. The CDR3 protein is CASSYSNQGSEAFF. CDR3 coding DNA: TGTGCCAGCAGTTACTCGAATCAGGGTTCTGAAGCTTTCTTT.

The gene calls are TRBV29-1 and TRBJ1-1; D unresolved. The germline V and J ends were trimmed by 3 bases and 1 base, with 9 bases remaining between them. Germline CDR1 reads SQVTM; CDR2 reads ANQGSEA. This CDR3 contains 13 residues. The CDR3 nucleotides are TGCAGCGTTGACAGGAGTGGGAACACTGAAGCTTTCTTT. Encoded protein: CSVDRSGNTEAFF.

This chain links TRBV10-2 with TRBJ2-7; 8 bases map to TRBD1. V dropped 5 bases and J dropped 3; count of bases not matched to a gene: 9. CDR3 size: 15 residues. Germline CDR1 reads WSHSY; CDR2 reads SAAADI. The CDR3 DNA follows: TGCGCCAGCAGTCCCAGACAGGGGACGAACTACGAGCAGTACTTC. Residues: CASSPRQGTNYEQYF.

J is TRBJ1-1 and V is TRBV30; D gene ambiguous. Germline CDR1 reads GTSNPN; CDR2 reads SVGIG (reference sequence). The ends were cut back, 3 bases at V and 0 bases at J, with 8 bases in the middle. The CDR3 has 13 residues. The CDR3 DNA reads TGTGCCTGGAGCGGGAAGCTGAACACTGAAGCTTTCTTT. This encodes CAWSGKLNTEAFF.

The chain recombines TRBV19 with TRBJ2-7; weak D call: TRBD1 (6 bases). Germline assignment: CDR1 LNHDA and CDR2 SQIVND (reference sequence). V was pared by 5 bases and J by 6 bases, with 23 bases between. This CDR3 has 16 residues. The CDR3 region is CASSRGHTSTSPEQYF. Written as DNA, the CDR3 is TGTGCCAGTAGTCGGGGACACACGTCTACCTCCCCCGAGCAGTACTTC.